The source of this TCR beta chain is a study of blood T cell repertoires in COVID-19. Produced via immunoSEQ multiplex PCR; TCRdb's table is partial and in-frame only. The table includes approximately 230,000 clones, about nine tenths detected once. There are 12 residues in the CDR3. The V gene end was trimmed by 4 bases and the J gene end by 9 bases; junction bases not matched to a gene: 5. The germline CDR1 and CDR2 sequences are SGHTA and FQGNSA. The sequenced material came from PBMCs or T cells enriched from blood (not recorded which). The V and J genes are TRBV7-2 and TRBJ1-1, with 7 bases identical to TRBD1. The clonotype was recovered from a man between 35 and 55 years old who had recovered from COVID-19. The CDR3 sequence: CASSSTGMKAFF. CDR3 sequence (DNA): TGTGCCAGCAGCTCGACAGGGATGAAAGCTTTCTTT. The variable domain in full, completed from reference TRBV7-2 and TRBJ1-1, reads GAGVSQSPSNKVTEKGKDVELRCDPISGHTALYWYRQSLGQGLEFLIYFQGNSAPDKSGLPSDRFSAERTGGSVSTLTIQRTQQEDSAVYLCASSSTGMKAFFGQGTRLTVV.